Below are 31 T cell receptor beta chains sequenced from a single sample in a study of shared clonotypes between healthy human individuals. Some clones are missing from TCRdb's copy, which holds only in-frame ones; the method was immunoSEQ multiplex PCR. The table lists some 1,400,000 clones, roughly 96% of them singletons. The source material was naive CD4+ T cells sorted from blood. Described subset: CD45RA+ positively selected. These receptors all stem from a young man in good health.

V and J are TRBV9 and TRBJ2-7, with 10 bases that match TRBD2. This CDR3 is 16 amino acids long. With 1 base clipped from V and 3 bases from J, the junction kept 7 bases outside the gene matches. CDR1 and CDR2 (germline): SGDLS, YYNGEE. CDR3 coding DNA: TGTGCCAGCAGCGTATCTAGCGGGAGTACTTTCTACGAGCAGTACTTC. Translated, it gives CASSVSSGSTFYEQYF.

V usage is TRBV7-2 and J usage is TRBJ2-1; 9 nucleotides line up with TRBD2. The V gene end was trimmed by 2 bases and the J gene end by 1 base; junction bases not matched to a gene: 3. Germline V lookup: CDR1 SGHTA, CDR2 FQGNSA. This CDR3 comprises 16 residues. Written as DNA, the CDR3 is TGTGCCAGCAGCTTATTTCTAGCGGGGTCCTACAATGAGCAGTTCTTC. It specifies CASSLFLAGSYNEQFF. The variable domain in full, with the rest retrieved from reference TRBV7-2 and TRBJ2-1, is GAGVSQSPSNKVTEKGKDVELRCDPISGHTALYWYRQSLGQGLEFLIYFQGNSAPDKSGLPSDRFSAERTGGSVSTLTIQRTQQEDSAVYLCASSLFLAGSYNEQFFGPGTRLTVL.

CDR3 in amino acids: CASSPQGQGAGETQYF. The CDR3 coding sequence is TGCGCCAGCAGCCCACAGGGACAGGGGGCGGGTGAGACCCAGTACTTC. The V and J genes are TRBV5-1 and TRBJ2-5, with TRBD1 matching 12 bases. Germline loops: CDR1 SGHRS, CDR2 YFSETQ. The CDR3 extends over 16 amino acids. Unmatched junction bases numbered 9, after V lost 4 bases and J lost 5 bases. The full variable domain, with the rest looked up from reference TRBV5-1 and TRBJ2-5, is KAGVTQTPRYLIKTRGQQVTLSCSPISGHRSVSWYQQTPGQGLQFLFEYFSETQRNKGNFPGRFSGRQFSNSRSEMNVSTLELGDSALYLCASSPQGQGAGETQYFGPGTRLLVL.

The chain combines TRBV29-1 with TRBJ2-7, with 8 positions matching TRBD1. V was pared by 5 bases and J by 3 bases, with 6 bases of the junction left unmatched. The CDR3 covers 13 residues. The V gene's germline CDR1 is SQVTM and CDR2 ANQGSEA. This chain's CDR3 is CSVRDRPLYEQYF. CDR3 sequence (DNA): TGCAGCGTTCGGGACAGGCCCCTCTACGAGCAGTACTTC.

This rearrangement joins TRBV6-1 to TRBJ1-1; D is perhaps TRBD1 (5 bases). CDR1 and CDR2 (germline): MNHNS, SASEGT. The V gene lost 7 bases and the J gene lost 0 bases, with 15 bases spanning the gap. CDR3 length equals 15 residues. The CDR3 coding sequence is TGTGCCAGCATCGGGGCCGAGCTGATGAACACTGAAGCTTTCTTT. This sequence encodes CASIGAELMNTEAFF.

The V and J genes are TRBV28 and TRBJ1-1, with a weak D call TRBD1 (6 bases). This CDR3 comprises 13 residues. Germline CDR1 MDHEN, CDR2 SYDVKM. V gave up 6 bases and J gave up 6 bases, with 14 bases separating them. The CDR3 region has the DNA TGTGCCAGCAGGCAACAGGGCGAGTCTGAAGCTTTCTTT. Translating gives CASRQQGESEAFF.

The CDR3 region has the DNA TGTGCCAGCAGCTTAGCTCCGGGACTAGACTACGAGCAGTACTTC. Translation: CASSLAPGLDYEQYF. The V and J genes are TRBV11-3 and TRBJ2-7; TRBD2 agrees at 8 bases. The CDR3 sequence is 15 residues long. The V gene end was trimmed by 1 base and the J gene end by 3 bases; junction bases not matched to a gene: 5. CDR1 and CDR2 (germline): SGHNT, YENEEA.

The CDR3 is CASSVDREGEQFF. For the CDR3, the DNA is TGTGCCAGCAGCGTAGACAGGGAGGGTGAGCAGTTCTTC. The chain employs TRBV9 and TRBJ2-1; D perhaps matches TRBD2 (7 bases). Trimming took off 0 bases at V and 9 bases at J, with 10 bases between the two ends. Germline V lookup: CDR1 SGDLS, CDR2 YYNGEE. This CDR3 comprises 13 residues.

This chain links TRBV7-2 with TRBJ1-5, with 8 positions matching TRBD1. J was trimmed by 0 bases and V by 5 bases; bases with no gene match: 9. Looked up from germline, CDR1 is SGHTA and CDR2 is FQGNSA. CDR3 size: 17 residues. The CDR3 loop reads CASSNAVTGVSNQPQHF. CDR3 bases: TGTGCCAGCAGCAACGCGGTGACAGGGGTTAGCAATCAGCCCCAGCATTTT.

The chain couples TRBV6-5 to TRBJ1-2; no definite D call. The CDR3 covers 14 residues. V was shortened by 6 bases and J by 2 bases, with 13 bases between the two germline ends. Germline CDR1 reads MNHEY; CDR2 reads SVGAGI. The CDR3 bases are TGTGCCAGCAGGACCGTGGCAGGAAACTATGGCTACACCTTC. Encoded protein: CASRTVAGNYGYTF.

A remark on this clone: At the DNA level, this CDR3 is encoded by other sequences in the same sample as well. The chain carries TRBV5-1 and TRBJ1-3; the D gene is possibly TRBD1 (5 bases). This CDR3 has 14 amino acids. V gave up 0 bases and J gave up 4 bases, with 8 bases separating them. Germline CDR1 reads SGHRS; CDR2 reads YFSETQ. CDR3 loop: CASSLGGSGNTIYF. Written as DNA, the CDR3 is TGCGCCAGCAGCTTGGGGGGCTCAGGAAACACCATATATTTT.

The chain has TRBV18 and TRBJ2-2; no clear D gene. The CDR3 spans 16 residues. V lost 3 bases to trimming and J lost 4 bases, with 15 bases between them. Germline-derived CDR1 and CDR2 are KGHSH and LQKENI. The CDR3 spells CASSPPWGMGTGELFF. In DNA, the CDR3 is TGTGCCAGCTCACCGCCATGGGGTATGGGCACCGGGGAGCTGTTTTTT.

The chain joins TRBV2 to TRBJ1-6, with D possibly matching TRBD1 (5 bases). Trimming took off 3 bases at V and 4 bases at J, with 10 bases between the two ends. Germline values: CDR1 SNHLY, CDR2 FYNNEI. CDR3 length: 15 amino acids. In nucleotides, the CDR3 is TGTGCCAGCAGTGACAGGGCGGTTTATAATTCACCCCTCCACTTT. It codes for CASSDRAVYNSPLHF.

Comments on this clone: One end of the junction varies from germline; a read error may be responsible. V gene TRBV7-7 combines with J gene TRBJ2-1; D remains unclear. CDR1 SSHAT and CDR2 FNYEAQ come from the germline V gene (reference sequence). This CDR3 is 13 amino acids long. DNA for the CDR3: TGTGCTAGCAGCTTAGGCAATAACAATGAGCAGTTCTTC. Translation gives CASSLGNNNEQFF. Drawing the rest from reference TRBV7-7 and TRBJ2-1, the complete variable domain is GAGVSQSPRYKVTKRGQDVTLRCDPISSHATLYWYQQALGQGPEFLTYFNYEAQPDKSGLPSDRFSAERPEGSISTLTIQRTEQRDSAMYRCASSLGNNNEQFFGPGTRLTVL.

The chain joins TRBV30 to TRBJ2-7; TRBD1 or TRBD2 may be the D gene (5 bases each). From germline, CDR1 is GTSNPN and CDR2 SVGIG (reference sequence). CDR3 size: 11 residues. Trimming removed 1 base at V and 9 bases at J, with 10 bases between. This CDR3 is CAWSEGDAQYF. Here the CDR3 DNA reads TGTGCCTGGAGTGAAGGGGACGCGCAGTACTTC. Supplemented by reference TRBV30 and TRBJ2-7, the full variable domain reads SQTIHQWPATLVQPVGSPLSLECTVEGTSNPNLYWYRQAAGRGLQLLFYSVGIGQISSEVPQNLSASRPQDRQFILSSKKLLLSDSGFYLCAWSEGDAQYFGPGTRLTVT.

This clone has just one count. The chain is built from TRBV6-6 and TRBJ2-7; D might be TRBD2 (5 bases). Germline lookup yields CDR1 MNHNY and CDR2 SVGAGI (reference sequence). Deletions cut 7 bases from V and 2 bases from J, with 21 bases between. This CDR3 is 16 amino acids long. DNA for the CDR3: TGTGCCAGCACTAAAATGAGGGATTCCCCAACCTACGAGCAGTACTTC. This codes for CASTKMRDSPTYEQYF.

The gene calls are TRBV7-9 and TRBJ2-1; 9 nucleotides align to TRBD2. Germline V CDR1 and CDR2: SEHNR, FQNEAQ (reference sequence). Unmatched junction bases numbered 11, after V lost 1 base and J lost 7 bases. The CDR3 loop spans 17 amino acids. The CDR3 DNA is TGTGCCAGCAGCTTAGTCGGGACCGGGACTAGCCAAAATGAGCAGTTCTTC. Encoded protein: CASSLVGTGTSQNEQFF.

This chain uses TRBV5-6 with TRBJ1-2; the D is unclear. The CDR3 is made up of 18 amino acids. The V gene's germline CDR1 is SGHDT and CDR2 YYEEEE. Trimming pared 1 base from V and 5 bases from J, leaving 24 bases between. The CDR3 DNA follows: TGTGCCAGCAGCTTGATAAGGATGTCGGGTTTTCGTGGGTATGGCTACACCTTC. Protein: CASSLIRMSGFRGYGYTF.

V usage is TRBV10-2 and J usage is TRBJ1-2; D might be TRBD1 (6 bases). The CDR3 sequence is 14 residues long. V was pared by 0 bases and J by 9 bases, with 14 bases between. CDR1 is WSHSY, CDR2 SAAADI, per germline. The CDR3 here is CASSESGQTLSYTF. CDR3 nucleotides: TGCGCCAGCAGTGAGTCTGGACAGACTCTGAGCTACACCTTC.

This sequence joins TRBV4-2 and TRBJ1-2; D is possibly TRBD1 (5 bases). From germline, CDR1 is LGHNA and CDR2 YNFKEQ. V was shortened by 0 bases and J by 8 bases, with 16 bases between the two germline ends. CDR3 length equals 15 residues. The CDR3 DNA sequence: TGTGCCAGCAGCCAAGATTCGGCAGGGACTTTCGGCTACACCTTC. This encodes CASSQDSAGTFGYTF.

This clone was counted a single time. The chain is built from TRBV5-6 and TRBJ2-7, with D hard to call. CDR3 length: 15 amino acids. The V gene lost 0 bases and the J gene lost 2 bases, with 12 bases spanning the gap. The germline CDR1 and CDR2 sequences are SGHDT and YYEEEE. The CDR3 reads CASSLGLLRTYEQYF. CDR3 nucleotides: TGTGCCAGCAGCTTGGGACTTTTACGAACCTACGAGCAGTACTTC.

The J gene is TRBJ1-2, the V gene TRBV5-4; TRBD1 aligns across 9 bases. Trimming cost V 0 bases and J 2 bases; bases outside gene matches: 14. This CDR3 comprises 19 residues. Germline CDR1 reads SGHNT; CDR2 reads YYREEE (reference sequence). The CDR3 sequence: CASSLDLGSGQGWNYGYTF. Here the CDR3 DNA reads TGTGCCAGCAGCTTGGATCTCGGTAGTGGACAGGGGTGGAACTATGGCTACACCTTC.

This clone was recorded once. The V gene is TRBV5-1, the J gene TRBJ2-7; D not resolved. CDR3 length: 13 amino acids. The V end was cut by 0 bases, the J end by 5 bases, with 9 bases between. In germline, CDR1 is SGHRS, CDR2 YFSETQ. CDR3 residues: CASSLVVRNEQYF. The CDR3 nucleotides are TGCGCCAGCAGCTTGGTTGTCCGGAACGAGCAGTACTTC.

The chain combines TRBV6-1 with TRBJ2-3, with D perhaps matching TRBD1 (5 bases). The CDR3 is 14 amino acids. Per germline, CDR1 MNHNS and CDR2 SASEGT. Trimming shortened V by 3 bases and J by 2 bases, and 9 bases separated the two germline ends. CDR3: CASSDQGLTDTQYF. CDR3 DNA sequence: TGTGCCAGCAGTGACCAGGGTCTCACAGATACGCAGTATTTT.

The chain joins TRBV6-6 to TRBJ2-1; possibly TRBD1 for D (6 bases). Per germline, CDR1 MNHNY and CDR2 SVGAGI (reference sequence). V was trimmed by 5 bases and J by 11 bases, leaving 10 bases between them. The CDR3 sequence is 11 residues long. The CDR3 DNA reads TGTGCCAGCAGTGACGGGACAAAGCAGTTCTTC. It yields the protein CASSDGTKQFF.

The chain has TRBV9 and TRBJ1-4, with 7 nucleotides matching TRBD1. Trimming cost V 6 bases and J 10 bases; bases outside gene matches: 12. The CDR3 consists of 14 residues. Looked up from germline, CDR1 is SGDLS and CDR2 is YYNGEE. In nucleotides, the CDR3 is TGTGCCAGCACTCGCCGCTTAGGGGGCGGAAAACTGTTTTTT. Translating it yields CASTRRLGGGKLFF.

The V call is TRBV28, the J call TRBJ2-2; a possible D gene is TRBD2 (5 bases). Trimming took 5 bases from V and 5 from J, leaving 6 bases between them. Germline V gives CDR1 MDHEN, CDR2 SYDVKM. CDR3 length equals 12 residues. The chain's CDR3 is CASSPGTGELFF. The CDR3 region has the DNA TGTGCCAGCAGTCCGGGAACCGGGGAGCTGTTTTTT.

This chain's CDR3 is CASSVAGDKTYEQYF. Here the CDR3 DNA reads TGTGCCAGCAGCGTAGCCGGCGACAAGACCTACGAGCAGTACTTC. This chain uses TRBV9 with TRBJ2-7; D is ambiguous. The CDR3 length is 15 residues. Per the germline V gene, CDR1 is SGDLS and CDR2 is YYNGEE. The ends were cut back, 0 bases at V and 2 bases at J, with 12 bases in the middle.

The genes are TRBV9 and TRBJ2-2, with 8 positions matching TRBD1. The V and J ends lost 4 bases and 3 bases, in that order; junction bases with no gene match: 14. The germline CDR1 and CDR2 sequences are SGDLS and YYNGEE. This CDR3 is 18 amino acids long. The CDR3 sequence is CASSPRTGIGSDTGELFF. In DNA, the CDR3 is TGTGCCAGCAGCCCGCGGACAGGGATCGGATCGGACACCGGGGAGCTGTTTTTT.

V and J are TRBV5-8 and TRBJ1-5; a possible D gene is TRBD1 (5 bases). Germline V gives CDR1 SGHTS, CDR2 YDEGEE. V gave up 0 bases and J gave up 7 bases, with 17 bases separating them. CDR3 size: 16 residues. In nucleotides, the CDR3 is TGTGCCAGCAGCTTGGTGAGAGCAGGGAGAAGGCAGCCCCAGCATTTT. Protein: CASSLVRAGRRQPQHF.

A note on this clone: This sample includes further DNA sequences coding for the same CDR3. The chain is built from TRBV6-1 and TRBJ2-7; D remains unclear. This CDR3 region has 12 residues. Deletions cut 6 bases from V and 0 bases from J, with 6 bases between. Germline V gene data show CDR1 as MNHNS and CDR2 as SASEGT. In DNA, the CDR3 is TGTGCCAGCAGCCTAGACTCCTACGAGCAGTACTTC. This translates into CASSLDSYEQYF.